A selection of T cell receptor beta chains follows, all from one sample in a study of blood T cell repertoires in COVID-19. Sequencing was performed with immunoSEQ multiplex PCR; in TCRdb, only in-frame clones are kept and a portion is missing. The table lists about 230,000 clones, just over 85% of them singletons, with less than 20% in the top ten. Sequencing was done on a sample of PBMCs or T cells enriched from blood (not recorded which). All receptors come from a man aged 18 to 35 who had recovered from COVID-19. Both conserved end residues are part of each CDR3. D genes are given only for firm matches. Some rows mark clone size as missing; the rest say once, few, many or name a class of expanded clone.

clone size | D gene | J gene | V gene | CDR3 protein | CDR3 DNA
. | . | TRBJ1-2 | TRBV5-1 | CASSLGRGYGYTF | TGCGCCAGCAGCTTGGGCCGCGGCTATGGCTACACCTTC
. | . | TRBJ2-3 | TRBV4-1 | CASSRYTSDGTDTQYF | TGCGCCAGCAGCCGGTACACCTCCGATGGCACAGATACGCAGTATTTT
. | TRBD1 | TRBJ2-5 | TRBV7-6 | CASSRDRQETQYF | TGTGCCAGCAGCCGGGACAGACAGGAGACCCAGTACTTC
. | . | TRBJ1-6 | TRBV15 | CATRKNREYNSPLHF | TGTGCCACCAGAAAAAACAGGGAATATAATTCACCCCTCCACTTT
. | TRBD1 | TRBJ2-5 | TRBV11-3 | CASSRTGGWETQYF | TGTGCCAGCAGCCGCACAGGGGGTTGGGAGACCCAGTACTTC
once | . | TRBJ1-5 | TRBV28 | CASSFGGNQPQHF | TGTGCCAGCAGTTTTGGGGGGAATCAGCCCCAGCATTTT
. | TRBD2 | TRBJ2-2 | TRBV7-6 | CASRTSGAGTGELFF | TGTGCCAGCAGAACTAGCGGGGCGGGGACCGGGGAGCTGTTTTTT
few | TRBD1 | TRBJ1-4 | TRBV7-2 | CASSSRTGTGEKLFF | TGTGCCAGCAGCTCACGGACAGGGACGGGGGAAAAACTGTTTTTT
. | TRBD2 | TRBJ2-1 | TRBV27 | CASSSRLAEPYNEQFF | TGTGCCAGCAGTTCCAGGCTAGCGGAGCCCTACAATGAGCAGTTCTTC
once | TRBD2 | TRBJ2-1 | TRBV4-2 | CASSQTGTSYNEQFF | TGTGCCAGCAGCCAAACCGGGACTAGCTACAATGAGCAGTTCTTC
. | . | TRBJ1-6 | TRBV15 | CATSRDSPYNSPLHF | TGTGCCACCAGCAGGGACTCCCCCTATAATTCACCCCTCCACTTT
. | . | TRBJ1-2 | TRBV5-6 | CASSLSGYGYTF | TGTGCCAGCAGCTTGTCAGGGTATGGCTACACCTTC
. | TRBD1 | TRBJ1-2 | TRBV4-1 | CASSQVGRTGGDHGYTF | TGCGCCAGCAGCCAAGTCGGGAGGACAGGGGGCGACCATGGCTACACCTTC
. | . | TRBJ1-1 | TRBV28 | CASSLFGAGPASTEAFF | TGTGCCAGCAGTTTATTTGGGGCCGGACCGGCGAGCACTGAAGCTTTCTTT
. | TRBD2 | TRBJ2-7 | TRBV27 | CASRLAASYEQYF | TGTGCCAGCAGACTAGCGGCCTCCTACGAGCAGTACTTC
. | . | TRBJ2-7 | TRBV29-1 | CSVRQSHYEQYF | TGCAGCGTGAGACAGTCCCACTACGAGCAGTACTTC
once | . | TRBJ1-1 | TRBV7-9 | CASSQGGPSEAFF | TGTGCCAGCAGCCAAGGGGGTCCCTCTGAAGCTTTCTTT
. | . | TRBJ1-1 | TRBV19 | CASSLHGATEAFF | TGTGCCAGTAGCCTGCATGGGGCAACTGAAGCTTTCTTT
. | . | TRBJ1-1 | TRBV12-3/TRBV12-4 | CASSFGGDTEAFF | TGTGCCAGCAGTTTTGGCGGGGACACTGAAGCTTTCTTT
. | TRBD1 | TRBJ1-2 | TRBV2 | CASASTYGTALTNYGYTF | TGTGCCAGCGCGAGCACTTATGGGACAGCCCTGACTAACTATGGCTACACCTTC
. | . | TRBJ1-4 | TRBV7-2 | CASSLGARGTNEKLFF | TGTGCCAGCAGCTTAGGGGCAAGGGGCACTAATGAAAAACTGTTTTTT
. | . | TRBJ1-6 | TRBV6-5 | CASSYGVSSYNSPLHF | TGTGCCAGCAGTTACGGAGTGAGCTCCTATAATTCACCCCTCCACTTT
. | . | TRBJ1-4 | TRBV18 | CASSPRQGATNEKLFF | TGTGCCAGCTCACCAAGGCAGGGTGCAACTAATGAAAAACTGTTTTTT